The rows below give T cell receptor beta chains drawn from one sample of a study of patients and donors after allogeneic stem cell transplantation. In TCRdb, the RT-PCR reads were re-called with MiXCR into one record per CDR3 protein. The profile shows about 74,000 distinct CDR3 sequences, approximately 26% of them singletons. Sequencing input: blood, either unsorted or a sorted T cell fraction (not recorded which). Source of these receptors: a human donor who was either an allogeneic HSCT recipient or a stem cell or donor lymphocyte infusion donor (not recorded which). It is not recorded whose cells these are; they may come from a transplant donor. The CDR3 runs from the conserved cysteine through the conserved F or W. Fields, in order: clone size, D gene, V gene, J gene, CDR3 protein, CDR3 DNA. D genes are given only for firm matches. Some rows have no size entry. The others give once, few or many, or a class for an expanded clone.

abundance: NA
d_gene: NA
v_gene: TRBV5-1
j_gene: TRBJ1-5
CDR3aa: CASSLAPNQPQHF
CDR3nt: TGCGCCAGCAGCTTGGCCCCAAATCAGCCCCAGCATTTT

abundance: few
d_gene: TRBD2
v_gene: TRBV7-9
j_gene: TRBJ2-2
CDR3aa: CASRTSGTGELFF
CDR3nt: TGTGCCAGCAGGACTAGCGGAACCGGGGAGCTGTTTTTT

abundance: few
d_gene: TRBD1
v_gene: TRBV7-9
j_gene: TRBJ1-4
CDR3aa: CASSYDRGGEKLFF
CDR3nt: TGTGCCAGCAGCTATGACAGGGGCGGTGAAAAACTGTTTTTT

abundance: many
d_gene: NA
v_gene: TRBV19
j_gene: TRBJ1-5
CDR3aa: CASSLLRGQSNQPQHF
CDR3nt: TGTGCCAGTAGTCTCCTTCGCGGGCAGAGCAATCAGCCCCAGCATTTT

abundance: few
d_gene: NA
v_gene: TRBV20-1
j_gene: TRBJ1-3
CDR3aa: CSARQTSGNTIYF
CDR3nt: TGCAGTGCTAGGCAGACATCTGGAAACACCATATATTTT

abundance: NA
d_gene: NA
v_gene: TRBV4-1
j_gene: TRBJ2-5
CDR3aa: CASSPPRGETQYF
CDR3nt: TGCGCCAGCAGCCCCCCCCGTGGAGAGACCCAGTACTTC

abundance: NA
d_gene: NA
v_gene: TRBV18
j_gene: TRBJ1-1
CDR3aa: CASSPPSVNTEAFF
CDR3nt: TGTGCCAGCTCACCACCTTCGGTTAACACTGAAGCTTTCTTT

abundance: few
d_gene: TRBD1
v_gene: TRBV7-2
j_gene: TRBJ1-5
CDR3aa: CASSPGQRNQPQHF
CDR3nt: TGTGCCAGCAGCCCGGGACAGAGGAATCAGCCCCAGCATTTT

abundance: many
d_gene: NA
v_gene: TRBV7-2
j_gene: TRBJ1-2
CDR3aa: CASSLRFGGSNYGYTF
CDR3nt: TGTGCCAGCAGCTTGCGGTTCGGCGGATCTAACTATGGCTACACCTTC

abundance: NA
d_gene: NA
v_gene: TRBV29-1
j_gene: TRBJ2-3
CDR3aa: CSARGDTQYF
CDR3nt: TGCAGCGCAAGGGGGGATACGCAGTATTTT

abundance: NA
d_gene: TRBD2
v_gene: TRBV5-4
j_gene: TRBJ2-7
CDR3aa: CASSLVPGLATSYEQYF
CDR3nt: TGTGCCAGCAGCTTGGTCCCGGGACTAGCGACTTCCTACGAGCAGTACTTC

abundance: few
d_gene: TRBD1
v_gene: TRBV11-2
j_gene: TRBJ1-6
CDR3aa: CASSLMKAGGSPLHF
CDR3nt: TGTGCCAGCAGCTTGATGAAGGCAGGGGGTTCACCCCTCCACTTT

abundance: NA
d_gene: NA
v_gene: TRBV19
j_gene: TRBJ2-6
CDR3aa: CASSIRPPGANVLTF
CDR3nt: TGTGCCAGTAGTATTCGGCCCCCTGGGGCCAACGTCCTGACTTTC

abundance: few
d_gene: NA
v_gene: TRBV12-3/TRBV12-4
j_gene: TRBJ1-2
CDR3aa: CASSLSSGNYGYTF
CDR3nt: TGTGCCAGCAGTTTATCGTCGGGGAACTATGGCTACACCTTC

abundance: few
d_gene: NA
v_gene: TRBV7-6
j_gene: TRBJ1-3
CDR3aa: CASSFIVEDSGNTIYF
CDR3nt: TGTGCCAGCAGCTTTATAGTGGAGGACTCTGGAAACACCATATATTTT

abundance: NA
d_gene: NA
v_gene: TRBV10-3
j_gene: TRBJ2-4
CDR3aa: CAISDVPKNIQYF
CDR3nt: TGTGCCATCAGTGATGTACCCAAAAACATTCAGTACTTC

abundance: NA
d_gene: NA
v_gene: TRBV21-1
j_gene: TRBJ1-2
CDR3aa: CASSKATGPRNPVYGYTF
CDR3nt: TGTGCCAGCAGCAAGGCGACAGGGCCCCGAAACCCTGTCTATGGCTACACCTTC

abundance: NA
d_gene: TRBD1
v_gene: TRBV29-1
j_gene: TRBJ2-3
CDR3aa: CSVGQETQYF
CDR3nt: TGCAGCGTGGGACAGGAGACGCAGTATTTT

abundance: few
d_gene: NA
v_gene: TRBV20-1
j_gene: TRBJ1-1
CDR3aa: CSASAYGGSEAFF
CDR3nt: TGCAGTGCTTCAGCCTACGGGGGGTCCGAAGCTTTCTTT

abundance: NA
d_gene: NA
v_gene: TRBV19
j_gene: TRBJ1-1
CDR3aa: CASSIAGRRQLNTEAFF
CDR3nt: TGTGCCAGTAGTATAGCTGGTAGAAGACAGCTGAACACTGAAGCTTTCTTT

abundance: NA
d_gene: TRBD1
v_gene: TRBV9
j_gene: TRBJ2-5
CDR3aa: CASSGWTGAGETQYF
CDR3nt: TGTGCCAGCAGCGGCTGGACAGGGGCAGGAGAGACCCAGTACTTC

abundance: few
d_gene: NA
v_gene: TRBV4-1
j_gene: TRBJ2-2
CDR3aa: CASSQQGGNRGTGELFF
CDR3nt: TGCGCCAGCAGCCAACAGGGGGGTAACAGGGGCACCGGGGAGCTGTTTTTT

abundance: NA
d_gene: NA
v_gene: TRBV6-5
j_gene: TRBJ2-7
CDR3aa: CASTELGPYEQYF
CDR3nt: TGTGCCAGCACGGAGTTGGGGCCCTACGAGCAGTACTTC

abundance: NA
d_gene: TRBD1
v_gene: TRBV12-3/TRBV12-4
j_gene: TRBJ1-2
CDR3aa: CASSLTTGWNGYTF
CDR3nt: TGTGCCAGCAGTCTCACGACAGGGTGGAATGGCTACACCTTC

abundance: NA
d_gene: TRBD1
v_gene: TRBV6-5
j_gene: TRBJ1-1
CDR3aa: CASSNYRGGTEAFF
CDR3nt: TGTGCCAGCAGCAACTACAGGGGGGGCACTGAAGCTTTCTTT

abundance: NA
d_gene: NA
v_gene: TRBV3-1
j_gene: TRBJ2-2
CDR3aa: CATTLTAKNTGELFF
CDR3nt: TGTGCCACTACCTTGACAGCTAAGAACACCGGGGAGCTGTTTTTT

abundance: NA
d_gene: NA
v_gene: TRBV7-8
j_gene: TRBJ1-2
CDR3aa: CASSPVPGPETYGYTF
CDR3nt: TGTGCCAGCAGCCCCGTCCCAGGCCCAGAGACCTATGGCTACACCTTC

abundance: NA
d_gene: NA
v_gene: TRBV20-1
j_gene: TRBJ1-1
CDR3aa: CSARPGKGTGTEAFF
CDR3nt: TGCAGTGCGCGACCAGGGAAGGGAACGGGGACTGAAGCTTTCTTT

abundance: once
d_gene: NA
v_gene: TRBV20-1
j_gene: TRBJ2-5
CDR3aa: CSAPWKGTLGETQYF
CDR3nt: TGCAGTGCCCCATGGAAAGGGACCTTAGGAGAGACCCAGTACTTC

abundance: many
d_gene: NA
v_gene: TRBV7-9
j_gene: TRBJ2-1
CDR3aa: CASSLDAASQFF
CDR3nt: TGTGCCAGCAGCTTAGATGCGGCTAGCCAGTTCTTC

abundance: once
d_gene: TRBD2
v_gene: TRBV12-3/TRBV12-4
j_gene: TRBJ2-3
CDR3aa: CASTPEGLAVITDTQYF
CDR3nt: TGTGCCAGCACTCCCGAAGGGCTAGCGGTGATCACAGATACGCAGTATTTT

abundance: NA
d_gene: NA
v_gene: TRBV5-1
j_gene: TRBJ2-5
CDR3aa: CASSSGQETQYF
CDR3nt: TGCGCCAGCAGCTCCGGCCAAGAGACCCAGTACTTC

abundance: NA
d_gene: NA
v_gene: TRBV20-1
j_gene: TRBJ2-7
CDR3aa: CSARDPPTQYF
CDR3nt: TGCAGTGCTAGAGATCCCCCCACGCAGTACTTC

abundance: few
d_gene: TRBD2
v_gene: TRBV7-8
j_gene: TRBJ2-1
CDR3aa: CASSSRTSGRGTNEQFF
CDR3nt: TGTGCCAGCAGCTCCCGGACTAGCGGGAGGGGTACCAATGAGCAGTTCTTC

abundance: few
d_gene: TRBD1
v_gene: TRBV5-1
j_gene: TRBJ1-5
CDR3aa: CASRWTGENNQPQHF
CDR3nt: TGCGCCAGCCGGTGGACAGGGGAAAACAATCAGCCCCAGCATTTT

abundance: NA
d_gene: NA
v_gene: TRBV5-1
j_gene: TRBJ2-3
CDR3aa: CASSLAAPDTQYF
CDR3nt: TGCGCCAGCAGCTTGGCAGCGCCAGATACGCAGTATTTT

abundance: NA
d_gene: NA
v_gene: TRBV7-9
j_gene: TRBJ2-7
CDR3aa: CASSFNIRTVTYEQYF
CDR3nt: TGTGCCAGCAGCTTCAATATCAGGACGGTGACCTACGAGCAGTACTTC